The 5 T cell receptor beta chains given below trace back to one sample, sequenced in a study of T cells in Graves' hyperthyroidism and ophthalmopathy. Amplified regions were TCR beta CDR3 sequences from RNA transcripts. The TCR CDR3 first-round RT-PCR relied on the HTBI primer set. TCRdb processed the multiplex PCR reads anew with MiXCR; each CDR3 protein has one entry. Altogether roughly 720,000 distinct CDR3 sequences are present, roughly 17% being singletons, with the ten largest covering 15% to 19%. The sample consisted of blood. The receptors derive from a man aged 50-60 years with Graves' hyperthyroidism.

In this sample, this clonotype turned up a few times. The chain links TRBV28 to TRBJ1-1; possibly TRBD1 for D (5 bases). Trimming shortened V by 3 bases and J by 1 base, and 12 bases separated the two germline ends. This CDR3 contains 15 residues. Germline V gene sequence: CDR1 MDHEN, CDR2 SYDVKM. CDR3 residues: CASSFYSQGNTEAFF. The DNA of the CDR3 is TGTGCCAGCAGTTTTTATTCCCAGGGGAACACTGAAGCTTTCTTT.

The chain joins TRBV28 to TRBJ1-2; D perhaps matches TRBD1 (6 bases). Trimming took 4 bases from V and 4 from J, leaving 10 bases between them. Germline V gene sequence: CDR1 MDHEN, CDR2 SYDVKM. The CDR3 consists of 13 residues. This CDR3 is CASSSPRGYGYTF. In DNA, the CDR3 is TGTGCCAGCAGTTCCCCCAGGGGCTATGGCTACACCTTC.

The CDR3 DNA is TGTGCCAGCAGCTTGGTAGCGGGAGTCACCGGGGAGCTGTTTTTT. This encodes CASSLVAGVTGELFF. The chain links TRBV7-9 to TRBJ2-2, with 9 bases matching TRBD2. V lost 3 bases, J lost 4 bases, and 3 bases stayed unmatched. Germline CDR1 reads SEHNR; CDR2 reads FQNEAQ (reference sequence). The CDR3 consists of 15 residues.

This clonotype has ten or more counts. This chain joins TRBV28 and TRBJ2-6; D gene uncertain. V was clipped by 6 bases and J by 4 bases, with 16 bases between them. This CDR3 has 16 residues. Germline V gene lookup returns CDR1 MDHEN and CDR2 SYDVKM. The CDR3 loop is CASSPKVRTGANVLTF. CDR3 DNA: TGTGCCAGCAGCCCCAAGGTACGGACCGGGGCCAACGTCCTGACTTTC.

The genes are TRBV19 and TRBJ1-1; D is unresolved. V lost 3 bases, J lost 6 bases, and 11 bases lay in between. Looked up from germline, CDR1 is LNHDA and CDR2 is SQIVND (reference sequence). The CDR3 loop spans 13 amino acids. The CDR3 spells CASSIAPLAEAFF. The CDR3 DNA sequence: TGTGCCAGTAGTATTGCACCCCTCGCTGAAGCTTTCTTT.